The 28 T cell receptor beta chains below come from one sample, sequenced in a study of T cell changes during pregnancy in multiple sclerosis. Libraries were prepared by immunoSEQ multiplex PCR; TCRdb keeps only in-frame clonotypes and omits some of them. The table includes fewer than 70,000 clones, around 94% detected once. The sample was CD8+ T cells from peripheral blood mononuclear cells, taken in the third trimester of pregnancy. Receptors originate from a female donor in good health, enrolled as a control in a pregnancy study.

The genes are TRBV7-5 and TRBJ2-2; the D call of TRBD2 is as the table states it, not checked on the DNA. TRBV7-5 is listed as a pseudogene. CDR3 length equals 19 residues. CDR3 sequence reads: CARSLAPTSGGASAGELFF. The CDR3 DNA sequence: TGTGCCAGAAGCTTAGCCCCCACTAGCGGGGGGGCTTCCGCCGGGGAGCTGTTTTTT.

This chain joins TRBV27 and TRBJ2-1; 15 bases are shared with TRBD2. The CDR3 is 17 residues long. Trimming cost V 4 bases and J 1 base; bases outside gene matches: 2. Germline values: CDR1 MNHEY, CDR2 SMNVEV (reference sequence). DNA for the CDR3: TGTGCCAGCAGTTCGGGGACTAGCGGGGGGTCCTACAATGAGCAGTTCTTC. Its protein is CASSSGTSGGSYNEQFF.

V gene TRBV7-9 combines with J gene TRBJ1-5, with a weak D call TRBD1 (6 bases). Germline values: CDR1 SEHNR, CDR2 FQNEAQ (reference sequence). This CDR3 has 14 residues. V was pared by 5 bases and J by 2 bases, with 10 bases between. CDR3 coding DNA: TGTGCCAGCAGCAAGACAGGAGGCAATCAGCCCCAGCATTTT. This translates into CASSKTGGNQPQHF.

The V gene is TRBV7-8, the J gene TRBJ1-5; D might be TRBD1 (5 bases). V dropped 5 bases and J dropped 7 bases, with 15 bases sitting between them. CDR3 length: 14 residues. Germline V gene data show CDR1 as SGHVS and CDR2 as FQNEAQ. Here the CDR3 reads CASSNIQGKQPQHF. The CDR3 DNA is TGTGCCAGCAGCAACATCCAGGGTAAGCAGCCCCAGCATTTT.

J is TRBJ2-7 and V is TRBV4-1; 10 nucleotides agree with TRBD1. Trimming cost V 4 bases and J 5 bases; bases outside gene matches: 8. This CDR3 contains 15 residues. The germline CDR1 and CDR2 sequences are MGHRA and YSYEKL. CDR3 nucleotides: TGCGCCAGCAGCCCGACGGGGACAGGGGTGGACGAGCAGTACTTC. Translated, it gives CASSPTGTGVDEQYF.

The genes are TRBV10-2 and TRBJ2-5; 10 nucleotides align to TRBD2. Trimming at V came to 7 bases and at J to 5 bases, leaving 16 bases not matched to a gene. Germline CDR1 WSHSY, CDR2 SAAADI. The CDR3 has 17 residues. CDR3 sequence reads: CASTTQGAAGGPETQYF. For the CDR3, the DNA is TGCGCCAGCACCACCCAGGGGGCAGCGGGGGGGCCGGAGACCCAGTACTTC.

The chain employs TRBV11-2 and TRBJ2-7; possibly TRBD1 for D (6 bases). The CDR3 runs to 12 residues. The germline gives CDR1 SGHAT, CDR2 FQNNGV. The V end lost 5 bases, the J end lost 6 bases, and 11 bases lay between the germline ends. The CDR3 reads CASSTQGGEQYF. Written as DNA, the CDR3 is TGTGCCAGCAGCACACAGGGTGGCGAGCAGTACTTC. The full variable domain, with the rest looked up from reference TRBV11-2 and TRBJ2-7, is EAGVAQSPRYKIIEKRQSVAFWCNPISGHATLYWYQQILGQGPKLLIQFQNNGVVDDSQLPKDRFSAERLKGVDSTLKIQPAKLEDSAVYLCASSTQGGEQYFGPGTRLTVT.

The V gene is TRBV9, the J gene TRBJ2-3; perhaps TRBD1 as D (6 bases). The CDR3 is made up of 19 amino acids. Trimming removed 3 bases at V and 2 bases at J, with 25 bases between. Germline-derived CDR1 and CDR2 are SGDLS and YYNGEE. CDR3 DNA: TGTGCCAGCAGCGCCTCCCTTTTGGGGACCAGGGGAGCCACAGATACGCAGTATTTT. It codes for CASSASLLGTRGATDTQYF. The full variable domain, rest sourced from reference TRBV9 and TRBJ2-3, is DSGVTQTPKHLITATGQRVTLRCSPRSGDLSVYWYQQSLDQGLQFLIQYYNGEERAKGNILERFSAQQFPDLHSELNLSSLELGDSALYFCASSASLLGTRGATDTQYFGPGTRLTVL.

The chain employs TRBV11-2 and TRBJ1-1, with 8 bases aligning to TRBD1. The V gene end was trimmed by 11 bases and the J gene end by 1 base; junction bases not matched to a gene: 6. Germline lookup yields CDR1 SGHAT and CDR2 FQNNGV. The CDR3 sequence is 13 residues long. The CDR3 sequence is CASLGTGNTEAFF. The CDR3 bases are TGTGCCTCCTTGGGGACAGGGAACACTGAAGCTTTCTTT.

V usage is TRBV27 and J usage is TRBJ2-7; 7 nucleotides line up with TRBD2. The germline V gene encodes CDR1 MNHEY and CDR2 SMNVEV (reference sequence). The CDR3 is 13 amino acids. Losses at the gene ends were 10 bases for V and 3 bases for J; bases not matched to a gene: 9. CDR3: CATGEGTFYEQYF. In DNA form, the CDR3 reads TGTGCCACCGGGGAGGGGACGTTCTACGAGCAGTACTTC.

The rearrangement uses TRBV7-2 and TRBJ2-7, with 10 bases identical to TRBD2. The CDR3 covers 14 residues. V trimming: 5 bases; J trimming: 3 bases; junction bases outside the gene matches: 4. The germline gives CDR1 SGHTA, CDR2 FQGNSA. The CDR3 here is CASSPGLAVYEQYF. Written as DNA, the CDR3 is TGTGCCAGCAGCCCAGGACTAGCGGTCTACGAGCAGTACTTC.

This sequence joins TRBV5-1 and TRBJ2-1; the match to TRBD2 covers 9 bases. Germline CDR1 is SGHRS and CDR2 is YFSETQ. The CDR3 sequence is 15 residues long. With 1 base clipped from V and 4 bases from J, the junction kept 3 bases outside the gene matches. CDR3 region: CASSLLAGAYNEQFF. The CDR3 DNA is TGCGCCAGCAGCTTGTTAGCGGGGGCTTACAATGAGCAGTTCTTC.

The rearrangement links TRBV7-8 to TRBJ1-1, with D maybe TRBD1 (5 bases). This CDR3 is 15 amino acids long. Deletions cut 5 bases from V and 0 bases from J, with 13 bases between. CDR1 is SGHVS and CDR2 is FQNEAQ in the germline V gene. CDR3 in amino acids: CASSPSPGLNTEAFF. In DNA form, the CDR3 reads TGTGCCAGCAGCCCATCTCCAGGGCTGAACACTGAAGCTTTCTTT.

The chain employs TRBV4-2 and TRBJ2-3; no reliable D call. There are 14 residues in the CDR3. Deletions cut 0 bases from V and 6 bases from J, with 10 bases between. Germline lookup yields CDR1 LGHNA and CDR2 YNFKEQ. The CDR3 reads CASSQDPRVDTQYF. The CDR3, as DNA: TGTGCCAGCAGCCAAGATCCCCGGGTTGATACGCAGTATTTT.

The rearrangement joins TRBV7-9 to TRBJ1-2, with D tentatively TRBD1 (5 bases). CDR1 and CDR2 (germline): SEHNR, FQNEAQ (reference sequence). V lost 4 bases, J lost 7 bases, and 10 bases lay in between. There are 12 residues in the CDR3. In DNA form, the CDR3 reads TGTGCCAGCAGCTCACCGACAGCTGGCTACACCTTC. Translation: CASSSPTAGYTF.

The chain links TRBV27 to TRBJ1-5, with 11 bases that match TRBD1. The CDR3 consists of 15 residues. With V trimmed by 6 bases and J by 7 bases, 8 bases remained unmatched. The germline V gene encodes CDR1 MNHEY and CDR2 SMNVEV (reference sequence). The chain's CDR3 is CASRGGTGGGQPQHF. In DNA, the CDR3 is TGTGCCAGCAGGGGGGGGACAGGGGGAGGACAGCCCCAGCATTTT.

J is TRBJ1-2 and V is TRBV7-9; 7 nucleotides match TRBD1. V shed 0 bases and J 1 base; nucleotides not matched to a gene: 5. In germline, CDR1 is SEHNR, CDR2 FQNEAQ (reference sequence). The CDR3 runs to 16 residues. Here the CDR3 DNA reads TGTGCCAGCAGCTTAGCCGGACAGGCGTTTAACTATGGCTACACCTTC. Translation: CASSLAGQAFNYGYTF.

The CDR3 sequence: CASSPYGETQYF. The CDR3 bases are TGCGCCAGCAGCCCGTACGGGGAGACCCAGTACTTC. This chain uses TRBV5-1 with TRBJ2-5; no reliable D call. This CDR3 comprises 12 residues. V was clipped by 4 bases and J by 5 bases, with 9 bases between them. Germline CDR1 SGHRS, CDR2 YFSETQ.

V usage is TRBV4-1 and J usage is TRBJ2-7, with 12 bases identical to TRBD2. This CDR3 has 14 residues. Per germline, CDR1 MGHRA and CDR2 YSYEKL. J gave up 6 bases and V 4 bases, and 4 bases lay outside the gene matches. The CDR3 protein is CASSRTSGVGEQYF. CDR3 DNA sequence: TGCGCCAGCAGCCGGACTAGCGGGGTCGGCGAGCAGTACTTC.

The V gene is TRBV6-1, the J gene TRBJ1-1; D possibly corresponds to TRBD1 (5 bases). This CDR3 comprises 15 residues. Trimming pared 7 bases from V and 4 bases from J, leaving 19 bases between. CDR1 and CDR2 (germline): MNHNS, SASEGT. CDR3 nucleotide sequence: TGTGCCAGCACTACAGGACCACGACCCGGCACTGAAGCTTTCTTT. Its protein product is CASTTGPRPGTEAFF.

For this clone: Other DNA sequences of this sample code for an identical CDR3. The chain recombines TRBV27 with TRBJ1-1; D is perhaps TRBD1 (5 bases). The CDR3 consists of 12 residues. Trimming removed 5 bases at V and 5 bases at J, with 9 bases between. Germline values: CDR1 MNHEY, CDR2 SMNVEV (reference sequence). In DNA, the CDR3 is TGTGCCAGCAGTCAGGGAGGGACTGAAGCTTTCTTT. This codes for CASSQGGTEAFF.

This clone is a singleton in its sample. The chain uses TRBV4-3 and TRBJ1-1; D perhaps matches TRBD1 (5 bases). Germline CDR1 LGHNA, CDR2 YSLEER. CDR3 length: 16 amino acids. Trimming took 0 bases from V and 5 from J, leaving 16 bases between them. The DNA of the CDR3 is TGCGCCAGCAGCCAAGACTCCGGGGGTCGAAATACTGAAGCTTTCTTT. Residues: CASSQDSGGRNTEAFF.

Only a few counts were recorded for this clone. This chain connects TRBV2 to TRBJ1-1; D remains unclear. The CDR3 is made up of 13 amino acids. V was cut by 3 bases and J by 5 bases, with 10 bases left in between. CDR1 and CDR2 from the germline V gene are SNHLY and FYNNEI. The CDR3 DNA follows: TGTGCCAGCAGTGACGGAGGAAGAACTGAAGCTTTCTTT. The encoded protein is CASSDGGRTEAFF.

The chain employs TRBV4-1 and TRBJ2-3; TRBD2 matches at 9 bases. The V and J ends lost 0 bases and 0 bases, in that order; junction bases with no gene match: 10. Germline V gene data show CDR1 as MGHRA and CDR2 as YSYEKL. The CDR3 runs to 19 residues. CDR3 in amino acids: CASSQDGERGVTSTDTQYF. In DNA form, the CDR3 reads TGCGCCAGCAGCCAAGATGGCGAGCGGGGGGTAACTAGCACAGATACGCAGTATTTT.

V usage is TRBV7-6 and J usage is TRBJ2-1, with 10 bases matching TRBD2. The germline V gene has CDR1 SGHVS and CDR2 FNYEAQ. There are 17 residues in the CDR3. The junction had 13 bases not matched to a gene; V was cut back by 3 bases and J by 8 bases. The chain's CDR3 is CASSFPAERGGLDEQFF. CDR3 bases: TGTGCCAGCAGCTTCCCTGCCGAGCGGGGGGGCCTGGATGAGCAGTTCTTC.

This chain uses TRBV28 with TRBJ2-1; maybe TRBD2 (6 bases). V gave up 4 bases and J gave up 8 bases, with 21 bases separating them. Germline V gene sequence: CDR1 MDHEN, CDR2 SYDVKM. The CDR3 extends over 16 amino acids. The CDR3 loop is CASSSLSGRGTDEQFF. CDR3 bases: TGTGCCAGCAGTTCCCTTAGCGGAAGGGGTACGGATGAGCAGTTCTTC.

This chain uses TRBV4-3 with TRBJ2-2; 12 nucleotides align to TRBD2. J lost 10 bases, V lost 2 bases, and 5 bases had no gene match. This CDR3 comprises 15 residues. CDR1 LGHNA and CDR2 YSLEER come from the germline V gene. The DNA of the CDR3 is TGCGCCAGCAGCCAACGGGCTAGCGGGGGGGTGGAGCTGTTTTTT. Translation gives CASSQRASGGVELFF.

The genes are TRBV4-1 and TRBJ2-7, with TRBD1 as a possible D gene (6 bases). The CDR3 is 14 amino acids. The V gene lost 5 bases and the J gene lost 0 bases, with 11 bases spanning the gap. From germline, CDR1 is MGHRA and CDR2 YSYEKL. CDR3: CASSTDRSSYEQYF. Written as DNA, the CDR3 is TGCGCCAGCAGCACAGACAGGAGCTCCTACGAGCAGTACTTC.